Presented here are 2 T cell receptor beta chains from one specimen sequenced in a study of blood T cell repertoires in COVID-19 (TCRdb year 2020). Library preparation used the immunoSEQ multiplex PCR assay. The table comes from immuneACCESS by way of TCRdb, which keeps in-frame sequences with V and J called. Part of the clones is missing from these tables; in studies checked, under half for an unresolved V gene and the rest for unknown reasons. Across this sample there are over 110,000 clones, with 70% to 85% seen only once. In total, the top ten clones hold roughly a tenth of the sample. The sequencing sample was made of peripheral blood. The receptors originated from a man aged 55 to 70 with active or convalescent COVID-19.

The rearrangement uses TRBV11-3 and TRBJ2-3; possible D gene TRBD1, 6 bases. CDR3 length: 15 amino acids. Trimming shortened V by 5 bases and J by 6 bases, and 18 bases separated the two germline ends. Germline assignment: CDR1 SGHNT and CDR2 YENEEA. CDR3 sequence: CASSPTVGAGDTQYF. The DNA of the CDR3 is TGTGCCAGCAGCCCCACCGTGGGGGCCGGGGATACGCAGTATTTT. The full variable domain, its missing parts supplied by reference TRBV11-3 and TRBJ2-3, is EAGVVQSPRYKIIEKKQPVAFWCNPISGHNTLYWYLQNLGQGPELLIRYENEEAVDDSQLPKDRFSAERLKGVDSTLKIQPAELGDSAVYLCASSPTVGAGDTQYFGPGTRLTVL.

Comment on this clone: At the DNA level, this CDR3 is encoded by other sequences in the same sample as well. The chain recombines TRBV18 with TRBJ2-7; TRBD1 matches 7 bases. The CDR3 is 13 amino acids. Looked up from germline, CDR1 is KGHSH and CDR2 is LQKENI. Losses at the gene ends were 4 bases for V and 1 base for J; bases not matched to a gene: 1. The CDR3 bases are TGTGCCAGCTCACGGGACAGATCCTACGAGCAGTACGTC. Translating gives CASSRDRSYEQYV.